This TCR beta chain was identified in a study of OX40 agonist ivuxolimab in advanced cancers. Background for the entire study: Ivuxolimab was a fully human IgG2 agonistic monoclonal antibody targeting the costimulatory receptor OX40 (CD134). Intravenous ivuxolimab was administered to patients every 2 weeks at six dose levels: 0.01, 0.1, 0.3, 1.5, 3 and 10 mg/kg. Of the approximately 50 patients in dose escalation, about 20 had hepatocellular carcinoma, about 15 had melanoma, 9 had renal cell carcinoma and 9 had head and neck cancer. The dose-escalation cohort was 82.7% male with a mean age of around 64 years, ranging from 23 to 79. Prior anti-PD-1, anti-PD-L1 or anti-CTLA-4 therapy was permitted, and checkpoint inhibitors had been received by less than 45% of dose-escalation patients. Three dose-escalation patients achieved partial responses, one with hepatocellular carcinoma and two with cutaneous melanoma. Peripheral TCRbeta sequencing aimed to test whether ivuxolimab altered TCR sequence diversity and caused clonal T-cell expansion. The paper describes the monotherapy dose-escalation part (N of about 57 patients) of the phase I trial of ivuxolimab.

To sequence the TCRbeta CDR3 region, genomic DNA was isolated from the sorted cells. The immunoSEQ Assay was used to sequence the TCRbeta CDR3 regions. Sourced from immuneACCESS, this table was stored by TCRdb with only in-frame sequences that have V and J called. A share of the clones is absent; for the studies checked, an unresolved V gene accounts for under half, and the remainder has no known explanation. This sample has tens of thousands of clones in its table, and less than 90% of those were observed once. The ten largest clones represent roughly 30% of the sample. The study at large found these results: At doses of 0.1 to 3.0 mg/kg, clonal expansion of both CD4+ and CD8+ T cells in blood was seen between baseline and week 6. Low levels of normalized T-cell clonal expansion were also seen in some nonresponding patients. After ivuxolimab, CD8+ T cells had more expanded clones than CD4+ T cells on average. Partial responders in the 0.1-3.0 mg/kg groups had among the lowest normalized peripheral clonal expansion, especially among CD8+ T cells. Antigen specificity was not determined for the clonally expanded peripheral T cells.

A word on this clone: What antigen it recognizes has not been identified. Nothing much larger sits one base from this clone, and base qualities are not available.

The trial excluded patients who had a history of autoimmune disease or were on systemic immunosuppression. Peripheral blood for TCR sequencing was collected from all dose cohorts at baseline, on cycle 4 day 1, and on cycle 7 day 1. Samples were obtained from an open-label, multicenter, first-in-human phase I dose-escalation trial of ivuxolimab. Adults with locally advanced or metastatic head and neck squamous cell, hepatocellular, melanoma or renal cell carcinoma were enrolled in the trial. Before TCR sequencing, CD4+ and CD8+ T cells were separately sorted from peripheral blood. This receptor was taken from an adult with an advanced solid tumor such as melanoma, head and neck, liver or kidney cancer. Sequenced here: CD4+ or CD8+ T cells sorted from blood, sampled in a trial of the OX40 agonist ivuxolimab.

The DNA is as follows: TGTGCCAGTAGTACCATAGCGGAGTTCTACAATGAGCAGTTCTTC. This is translated as CASSTIAEFYNEQFF. The chain was built from TRBV19 and TRBJ2-1; tentative D gene TRBD2, with 6 bases matching. CDR1 LNHDA and CDR2 SQIVND were looked up in the germline V gene (reference sequence). V drops 4 bases and J drops 3 bases, leaving 13 bases in between. The CDR3 contains 15 residues, cysteine and phenylalanine counted. CDR3 DNA is the only sequence kept; it has 45 bases, read in frame from the first base. Reference TRBV19 and TRBJ2-1 genes cover what lies past the CDR3, so the full variable domain is DGGITQSPKYLFRKEGQNVTLSCEQNLNHDAMYWYRQDPGQGLRLIYYSQIVNDFQKGDIAEGYSVSREKKESFPLTVTSAQKNPTAFYLCASSTIAEFYNEQFFGPGTRLTVL.